The 30 T cell receptor beta chains below come from one sample, sequenced in a study of shared T cell receptors in the human thymus. Generated by immunoSEQ multiplex PCR, the TCRdb table keeps only in-frame clones and is missing some. This sample has about 500,000 clones; 78% occur once, and the top ten carry around 0.013%. Another study also made use of these data, one on human thymus T cells.

Sample: thymocytes. Source of these receptors: a boy under two years old with a congenital heart defect.

The chain recombines TRBV25-1 with TRBJ2-7, with D hard to call. Trimming shortened V by 1 base and J by 3 bases, and 13 bases separated the two germline ends. There are 15 residues in the CDR3. Per the germline V gene, CDR1 is MGHDK and CDR2 is SYGVNS. Here the CDR3 reads CASSESVAERYEQYF. CDR3 nucleotide sequence: TGTGCCAGCAGTGAATCCGTGGCAGAACGCTACGAGCAGTACTTC.

This chain joins TRBV7-2 and TRBJ2-7; no definite D call. CDR1 is SGHTA, CDR2 FQGNSA, per germline. The CDR3 is 12 amino acids. With 7 bases removed from V and 6 bases from J, the gap between germline ends came to 13 bases. This chain's CDR3 is CASNHYSSEQYF. CDR3 DNA sequence: TGTGCCAGCAACCATTATTCTAGCGAGCAGTACTTC.

V gene TRBV7-9 combines with J gene TRBJ1-4; no reliable D call. Germline CDR1 is SEHNR and CDR2 is FQNEAQ (reference sequence). V dropped 5 bases and J dropped 0 bases, with 16 bases sitting between them. This CDR3 spans 17 amino acids. The DNA of the CDR3 is TGTGCCAGCAGCCCCCCGTTTGTAACGGCAACTAATGAAAAACTGTTTTTT. This encodes CASSPPFVTATNEKLFF. Full variable domain (rest looked up from reference TRBV7-9 and TRBJ1-4): DTGVSQNPRHKITKRGQNVTFRCDPISEHNRLYWYRQTLGQGPEFLTYFQNEAQLEKSRLLSDRFSAERPKGSFSTLEIQRTEQGDSAMYLCASSPPFVTATNEKLFFGSGTQLSVL.

The chain carries TRBV30 and TRBJ2-5; 10 bases line up with TRBD2. The germline CDR1 and CDR2 sequences are GTSNPN and SVGIG (reference sequence). With V trimmed by 3 bases and J by 5 bases, 3 bases remained unmatched. The CDR3 extends over 13 amino acids. This CDR3 is CAWRRTSGETQYF. The CDR3 DNA reads TGTGCCTGGAGGCGGACTAGCGGCGAGACCCAGTACTTC. Supplemented by reference TRBV30 and TRBJ2-5, the full variable domain reads SQTIHQWPATLVQPVGSPLSLECTVEGTSNPNLYWYRQAAGRGLQLLFYSVGIGQISSEVPQNLSASRPQDRQFILSSKKLLLSDSGFYLCAWRRTSGETQYFGPGTRLLVL.

The gene calls are TRBV11-2 and TRBJ2-7; D is undetermined. The CDR3 is 13 amino acids. V was shortened by 5 bases and J by 4 bases, with 12 bases between the two germline ends. CDR1 SGHAT and CDR2 FQNNGV come from the germline V gene. CDR3 nucleotide sequence: TGTGCCAGCAGCCTCGGGTCCCTTTACGAGCAGTACTTC. Encoded protein: CASSLGSLYEQYF.

The chain links TRBV5-4 to TRBJ2-2, with D perhaps matching TRBD2 (6 bases). CDR3 length: 16 residues. With 4 bases removed from V and 4 bases from J, the gap between germline ends came to 17 bases. CDR1 is SGHNT, CDR2 YYREEE, per germline (reference sequence). Here the CDR3 DNA reads TGTGCCAGCAGCAGACCGCTAGCGTGGAGCACCGGGGAGCTGTTTTTT. Translation: CASSRPLAWSTGELFF.

The gene calls are TRBV7-2 and TRBJ2-7; tentative D call: TRBD1 (5 bases). Between the trimmed V and J ends, which lost 5 bases and 3 bases, there was a span of 8 bases. Germline V lookup: CDR1 SGHTA, CDR2 FQGNSA. The CDR3 length is 12 residues. The DNA of the CDR3 is TGTGCCAGCAGCATTAGGGGCTACGAGCAGTACTTC. Residues: CASSIRGYEQYF.

The rearrangement joins TRBV6-6 to TRBJ2-3; 8 nucleotides align to TRBD2. The CDR3 spans 16 residues. V shed 0 bases, J shed 4 bases, and the junction held 6 bases outside the gene matches. Germline CDR1 and CDR2: MNHNY and SVGAGI (reference sequence). CDR3 amino acids: CASSYSGLEGADTQYF. The CDR3, as DNA: TGTGCCAGCAGTTACTCGGGACTAGAAGGGGCAGATACGCAGTATTTT.

The chain links TRBV11-2 to TRBJ2-1; 10 bases fit TRBD2. The CDR3 sequence is 16 residues long. Germline CDR1 reads SGHAT; CDR2 reads FQNNGV. The V segment lost 2 bases and the J segment 10 bases; nucleotides outside the gene matches: 11. The CDR3 DNA sequence: TGTGCCAGCAGCTTAAAAGGAAGGCTAGCGGGAGAAGAGCAGTTCTTC. It is translated as CASSLKGRLAGEEQFF.

The chain couples TRBV27 to TRBJ1-1, with unresolved D. CDR3 length: 11 amino acids. Trimming removed 7 bases at V and 10 bases at J, with 13 bases between. Germline V lookup: CDR1 MNHEY, CDR2 SMNVEV (reference sequence). CDR3 nucleotide sequence: TGTGCCAGCACCCGGGGTGTGGCAGCTTTCTTT. It is translated as CASTRGVAAFF.

V is TRBV19 and J is TRBJ2-3; D is perhaps TRBD2 (6 bases). The V end was cut by 11 bases, the J end by 4 bases, with 22 bases between. This CDR3 has 15 residues. Per the germline V gene, CDR1 is LNHDA and CDR2 is SQIVND (reference sequence). CDR3 residues: CAASSSGGLPDTQYF. Here the CDR3 DNA reads TGTGCCGCCTCCAGTAGCGGTGGGTTGCCAGATACGCAGTATTTT.

CDR3 nucleotides: TGCGCCAGCAGCTTAGGTGGGAGCCGCTCCTACAATGAGCAGTTCTTC. Amino acids: CASSLGGSRSYNEQFF. The V gene is TRBV5-1, the J gene TRBJ2-1; D might be TRBD2 (5 bases). The V gene lost 2 bases and the J gene lost 0 bases, with 12 bases spanning the gap. The CDR3 has 16 residues. The germline V gene has CDR1 SGHRS and CDR2 YFSETQ. Together with reference TRBV5-1 and TRBJ2-1, the CDR3 gives the full variable domain: KAGVTQTPRYLIKTRGQQVTLSCSPISGHRSVSWYQQTPGQGLQFLFEYFSETQRNKGNFPGRFSGRQFSNSRSEMNVSTLELGDSALYLCASSLGGSRSYNEQFFGPGTRLTVL.

This chain connects TRBV28 to TRBJ2-1; D may be TRBD1 (6 bases). CDR1 is MDHEN and CDR2 is SYDVKM in the germline V gene. V shed 5 bases and J shed 0 bases, with 14 bases lying between them. The CDR3 contains 16 residues. CDR3 nucleotide sequence: TGTGCCAGCAGTCCCTGGACAGATAGCTCCTACAATGAGCAGTTCTTC. It is translated as CASSPWTDSSYNEQFF.

The chain employs TRBV30 and TRBJ2-5; 9 bases align to TRBD2. The CDR3 is 17 residues long. Per the germline V gene, CDR1 is GTSNPN and CDR2 is SVGIG (reference sequence). The junction had 15 bases not matched to a gene; V was cut back by 2 bases and J by 5 bases. The CDR3 sequence: CAWSSPGLARVGETQYF. The CDR3 DNA is TGTGCCTGGAGTTCCCCCGGACTAGCGAGAGTTGGGGAGACCCAGTACTTC.

The chain's CDR3 is CASSQERLAGGSHSEQYF. The CDR3 DNA sequence: TGTGCCAGCAGCCAAGAACGGCTAGCGGGAGGGTCCCACTCCGAGCAGTACTTC. The V and J genes are TRBV4-2 and TRBJ2-7, with 12 bases fitting TRBD2. V shed 0 bases and J 6 bases; nucleotides not matched to a gene: 12. Per germline, CDR1 LGHNA and CDR2 YNFKEQ. The CDR3 spans 18 residues.

The V call is TRBV5-1, the J call TRBJ2-3; TRBD2 aligns across 8 bases. Germline CDR1 SGHRS, CDR2 YFSETQ. The CDR3 length is 16 residues. V dropped 4 bases and J dropped 1; count of bases not matched to a gene: 8. The CDR3 region has the DNA TGCGCCAGCAGCCCCCCGCGGGAGGCCCGCACAGATACGCAGTATTTT. Amino acids: CASSPPREARTDTQYF.

The chain links TRBV29-1 to TRBJ2-1, with 14 positions matching TRBD2. The CDR3 runs to 14 residues. Looked up from germline, CDR1 is SQVTM and CDR2 is ANQGSEA. V trimming: 7 bases; J trimming: 12 bases; junction bases outside the gene matches: 11. The CDR3 bases are TGCAGCGCTCCTGGACTAGCGGGAGGTGGTGGGCAGTTCTTC. Translation gives CSAPGLAGGGGQFF.

The gene calls are TRBV27 and TRBJ2-3; D is uncertain. V lost 6 bases and J 1 base, leaving 14 bases between the germline ends. This CDR3 comprises 15 residues. Looked up from germline, CDR1 is MNHEY and CDR2 is SMNVEV (reference sequence). CDR3: CASRVGPGRTDTQYF. The CDR3 region has the DNA TGTGCCAGCAGGGTCGGTCCAGGCCGCACAGATACGCAGTATTTT.

The chain links TRBV4-3 to TRBJ1-2; D not resolved. The length of the CDR3 is 15 residues. V was trimmed by 0 bases and J by 6 bases, leaving 14 bases between them. Germline V gene data show CDR1 as LGHNA and CDR2 as YSLEER. CDR3 residues: CASSQDWAGNHGYTF. Written as DNA, the CDR3 is TGCGCCAGCAGCCAAGATTGGGCGGGGAACCATGGCTACACCTTC.

J is TRBJ2-7 and V is TRBV4-3; 9 positions match TRBD1. Germline V gene sequence: CDR1 LGHNA, CDR2 YSLEER. J lost 4 bases, V lost 4 bases, and 8 bases had no gene match. The CDR3 has 15 residues. CDR3 sequence: CASSPSGTGKYEQYF. CDR3 sequence (DNA): TGCGCCAGCAGCCCCTCCGGGACAGGGAAATACGAGCAGTACTTC.

The CDR3 loop is CASSRGRAIPYEQYF. The CDR3 region has the DNA TGTGCCAGCAGCCGAGGCAGGGCCATACCCTACGAGCAGTACTTC. The chain combines TRBV6-1 with TRBJ2-7; possibly TRBD1 for D (5 bases). The CDR3 spans 15 residues. Germline V CDR1 and CDR2: MNHNS, SASEGT. With 6 bases removed from V and 2 bases from J, the gap between germline ends came to 17 bases.

V is TRBV7-2 and J is TRBJ1-1; 10 nucleotides agree with TRBD1. CDR1 and CDR2 (germline): SGHTA, FQGNSA. V gave up 5 bases and J gave up 0 bases; unmatched junction bases: 6. The CDR3 consists of 16 residues. Here the CDR3 reads CASSLGQGGLNTEAFF. The CDR3 nucleotides read TGTGCCAGCAGCCTCGGACAGGGGGGACTGAACACTGAAGCTTTCTTT.

As regards this clone: Compared with germline, one end of the junction differs, possibly owing to a read error. The chain recombines TRBV13 with TRBJ2-7, with TRBD1 matching 8 bases. The germline V gene encodes CDR1 PRHDT and CDR2 FYEKMQ (reference sequence). CDR3 length: 14 amino acids. Here the CDR3 DNA reads TGTGCCAGCAGCCTAGGACAGGGCCCCAGCGAGCAGTACTTC. It yields the protein CASSLGQGPSEQYF. The variable domain in full, with the rest retrieved from reference TRBV13 and TRBJ2-7, is AAGVIQSPRHLIKEKRETATLKCYPIPRHDTVYWYQQGPGQDPQFLISFYEKMQSDKGSIPDRFSAQQFSDYHSELNMSSLELGDSALYFCASSLGQGPSEQYFGPGTRLTVT.

Only a few counts were recorded for this clone. This chain links TRBV6-5 with TRBJ2-1; 7 nucleotides align to TRBD1. Germline lookup yields CDR1 MNHEY and CDR2 SVGAGI. The length of the CDR3 is 15 residues. Trimming took 2 bases from V and 4 from J; bases not matched to a gene: 5. The CDR3 DNA reads as TGTGCCAGCAGTTACGACAGGGTAGGGTACAATGAGCAGTTCTTC. This sequence encodes CASSYDRVGYNEQFF.

The chain recombines TRBV9 with TRBJ1-4; D gene unclear. Between the trimmed V and J ends, which lost 1 base and 8 bases, there was a span of 12 bases. CDR1 and CDR2 from the germline V gene are SGDLS and YYNGEE. The CDR3 sequence is 14 residues long. CDR3 region: CASSVKGGGEKLFF. CDR3 nucleotide sequence: TGTGCCAGCAGCGTAAAGGGCGGAGGGGAAAAACTGTTTTTT.

V and J are TRBV28 and TRBJ2-7; 9 bases line up with TRBD1. The V segment lost 3 bases and the J segment 0 bases; nucleotides outside the gene matches: 3. CDR1 is MDHEN and CDR2 is SYDVKM in the germline V gene. This CDR3 has 15 residues. The CDR3 DNA reads as TGTGCCAGCAGTTTTCGGGACAGGGCCTCCTACGAGCAGTACTTC. Encoded protein: CASSFRDRASYEQYF.

The chain joins TRBV5-6 to TRBJ2-7, with unresolved D. Germline values: CDR1 SGHDT, CDR2 YYEEEE. The CDR3 is made up of 13 amino acids. Trimming removed 2 bases at V and 3 bases at J, with 9 bases between. CDR3 in amino acids: CASSFGRSYEQYF. The CDR3 coding sequence is TGTGCCAGCAGCTTCGGCCGGAGCTACGAGCAGTACTTC.

J is TRBJ1-1 and V is TRBV27, with a tentative D call TRBD1 (6 bases). This CDR3 has 16 residues. CDR1 is MNHEY, CDR2 SMNVEV, per germline (reference sequence). Trimming left V 8 bases short and J 1 base short, with 20 bases between. DNA for the CDR3: TGTGCCAGCTCGGGACACGGATGGTTTCAGAACACTGAAGCTTTCTTT. Residues: CASSGHGWFQNTEAFF.

The CDR3 here is CASSDPAGTEAFF. The CDR3, as DNA: TGTGCCAGCAGTGACCCGGCCGGGACTGAAGCTTTCTTT. This sequence joins TRBV6-5 and TRBJ1-1; no clear D. Germline values: CDR1 MNHEY, CDR2 SVGAGI. Trimming removed 5 bases at V and 5 bases at J, with 12 bases between. The CDR3 length is 13 residues.

The rearrangement joins TRBV25-1 to TRBJ2-7; TRBD2 matches 10 bases. The J segment lost 0 bases and the V segment lost 8 bases, leaving 4 bases of the junction unmatched. Germline V CDR1 and CDR2: MGHDK, SYGVNS. CDR3 length equals 14 residues. The CDR3 nucleotides are TGTGCCAGCCGGACTAGCGGCCCCTCCTACGAGCAGTACTTC. Protein: CASRTSGPSYEQYF.